This entry lists 21 T cell receptor beta chains sequenced from one sample in a study of shared clonotypes between healthy human individuals (dated by TCRdb to between 2020 and 2021). Libraries came from the immunoSEQ multiplex PCR assay. Drawn from immuneACCESS, this table holds only the in-frame rearrangements with V and J called that TCRdb kept. Clones are partly lost; checked studies trace under half to an unresolved V gene and leave the rest unexplained. The table for this sample lists a few hundred thousand clones; 80% to 90% of them were counted only once. Around 15% of the sample lies in the top ten. The sample comprised memory CD8+ T cells sorted from blood. The intended sense of this specimen's cell subset or site label: CD45RO+ cells pooled with CCR7-negative TemRA cells. The receptors derive from a man between 18 and 35 years old in good health.

As to this clone: It may be a read error: a sequence one base away is much more abundant. Other nucleotide sequences in the sample specify the same CDR3. The CDR3 sequence is CASSLLAGQETQYF. The CDR3 bases are TGTGCCAGCAGCTTACTAGCGGGACAAGAGACCCAGTACTTC. V gene TRBV7-8 combines with J gene TRBJ2-5; TRBD2 aligns across 9 bases. CDR1 SGHVS and CDR2 FQNEAQ come from the germline V gene. The junction had 0 bases not matched to a gene; V was cut back by 2 bases and J by 2 bases. This CDR3 has 14 residues.

The rearrangement joins TRBV7-8 to TRBJ2-7; a weak D match, TRBD2 (6 bases). CDR1 SGHVS and CDR2 FQNEAQ come from the germline V gene. This CDR3 contains 14 residues. The V and J ends lost 6 bases and 3 bases respectively, with 15 bases between them. CDR3 nucleotide sequence: TGTGCCAGCAGTGCCGGGAGAGTCCACTACGAGCAGTACTTC. Residues: CASSAGRVHYEQYF.

The chain links TRBV4-1 to TRBJ2-7; D remains ambiguous. The CDR3 totals 15 residues. Trimming removed 0 bases from V and 3 bases from J, with 12 bases in between. The germline V gene encodes CDR1 MGHRA and CDR2 YSYEKL. CDR3 DNA sequence: TGCGCCAGCAGCCAAGAAAAGGGTCCCGGCTACGAGCAGTACTTC. Its protein product is CASSQEKGPGYEQYF.

The CDR3: CASSFFGVNSPLHF. CDR3 nucleotides: TGTGCCAGCAGCTTCTTCGGGGTTAATTCACCCCTCCACTTT. This chain connects TRBV5-8 to TRBJ1-6, with D uncertain. Looked up from germline, CDR1 is SGHTS and CDR2 is YDEGEE. The V gene lost 2 bases and the J gene lost 6 bases, with 9 bases spanning the gap. The CDR3 covers 14 residues. The whole variable domain, remainder taken from reference TRBV5-8 and TRBJ1-6, is EAGVTQSPTHLIKTRGQQATLRCSPISGHTSVYWYQQALGLGLQFLLWYDEGEERNRGNFPPRFSGRQFPNYSSELNVNALELEDSALYLCASSFFGVNSPLHFGNGTRLTVT.

V gene TRBV2 combines with J gene TRBJ2-1; no firm D call. The length of the CDR3 is 12 residues. V was shortened by 0 bases and J by 9 bases, with 6 bases between the two germline ends. Germline lookup yields CDR1 SNHLY and CDR2 FYNNEI. The CDR3 loop is CASSEAFLEQFF. The CDR3 DNA sequence: TGTGCCAGCAGTGAAGCTTTTCTTGAGCAGTTCTTC. The entire variable domain, with the rest obtained from reference TRBV2 and TRBJ2-1, is as follows: EPEVTQTPSHQVTQMGQEVILRCVPISNHLYFYWYRQILGQKVEFLVSFYNNEISEKSEIFDDQFSVERPDGSNFTLKIRSTKLEDSAMYFCASSEAFLEQFFGPGTRLTVL.

The genes are TRBV7-9 and TRBJ2-7, with 8 nucleotides matching TRBD2. In germline, CDR1 is SEHNR, CDR2 FQNEAQ (reference sequence). The CDR3 extends over 15 amino acids. J gave up 8 bases and V 6 bases, and 15 bases lay outside the gene matches. As DNA, the CDR3 is TGTGCCAGCAGAATAACGGACACCCCGGGAGGGAAGCAGTACTTC. Protein: CASRITDTPGGKQYF.

The chain is built from TRBV7-6 and TRBJ2-7; 7 bases map to TRBD1. Unmatched junction bases numbered 2, after V lost 1 base and J lost 2 bases. The germline V gene has CDR1 SGHVS and CDR2 FNYEAQ. The CDR3 runs 14 residues. The CDR3 DNA follows: TGTGCCAGCAGCTTAGAGCAGGGGGCCTACGAGCAGTACTTC. It codes for CASSLEQGAYEQYF.

The rearrangement links TRBV10-3 to TRBJ2-2; unclear D gene. Germline assignment: CDR1 ENHRY and CDR2 SYGVKD. This CDR3 is 13 amino acids long. The V gene lost 6 bases and the J gene lost 2 bases, with 7 bases spanning the gap. CDR3 region: CAIRVTNTGELFF. CDR3 DNA: TGTGCCATCAGGGTCACTAACACCGGGGAGCTGTTTTTT.

This clone showed up just once. This chain joins TRBV6-5 and TRBJ1-2; no firm D call. The CDR3 is 14 residues long. CDR1 is MNHEY, CDR2 SVGAGI, per germline. The V and J ends lost 2 bases and 8 bases respectively, with 15 bases between them. The CDR3: CASSYALFPGGYTF. DNA for the CDR3: TGTGCCAGCAGTTACGCCCTCTTTCCGGGGGGCTACACCTTC.

This sequence joins TRBV11-2 and TRBJ2-7; D is perhaps TRBD2 (6 bases). Per the germline V gene, CDR1 is SGHAT and CDR2 is FQNNGV. The V gene lost 4 bases and the J gene lost 3 bases, with 16 bases spanning the gap. This CDR3 region has 15 residues. Written as DNA, the CDR3 is TGTGCCAGCAGCTACGAACCCGGGAGCCACTACGAGCAGTACTTC. As protein: CASSYEPGSHYEQYF. The full variable domain, in which reference TRBV11-2 and TRBJ2-7 provide the parts outside the CDR3, is EAGVAQSPRYKIIEKRQSVAFWCNPISGHATLYWYQQILGQGPKLLIQFQNNGVVDDSQLPKDRFSAERLKGVDSTLKIQPAKLEDSAVYLCASSYEPGSHYEQYFGPGTRLTVT.

J is TRBJ2-5 and V is TRBV7-9; possible D gene TRBD1, 6 bases. CDR3 length equals 17 residues. Looked up from germline, CDR1 is SEHNR and CDR2 is FQNEAQ (reference sequence). V was shortened by 5 bases and J by 6 bases, with 25 bases between the two germline ends. Written as DNA, the CDR3 is TGTGCCAGCAGCCCCGGCAGCCCACAGGGTGGGAGAAAGACCCAGTACTTC. Protein product: CASSPGSPQGGRKTQYF.

V usage is TRBV7-8 and J usage is TRBJ2-7; D might be TRBD1 (6 bases). Per the germline V gene, CDR1 is SGHVS and CDR2 is FQNEAQ. The CDR3 runs 13 residues. V was shortened by 9 bases and J by 1 base, with 13 bases between the two germline ends. CDR3 amino acids: CASLSGVSYEQYF. The CDR3 bases are TGTGCCAGTCTGTCAGGGGTATCCTACGAGCAGTACTTC.

The chain has TRBV4-1 and TRBJ2-7; possibly TRBD1 for D (5 bases). Trimming stripped 1 base from V and 2 bases from J, with 9 bases between. CDR1 is MGHRA, CDR2 YSYEKL, per germline. The CDR3 consists of 14 residues. The chain's CDR3 is CASSQADRAYEQYF. CDR3 nucleotide sequence: TGCGCCAGCAGCCAAGCAGACAGAGCCTACGAGCAGTACTTC.

The CDR3 loop is CASSGNSYGYTF. The CDR3 DNA reads as TGTGCCAGCAGCGGAAACAGCTACGGCTACACCTTC. This chain uses TRBV9 with TRBJ1-2; D unclear. Germline V gene sequence: CDR1 SGDLS, CDR2 YYNGEE. The CDR3 extends over 12 amino acids. Trimming took off 3 bases at V and 8 bases at J, with 11 bases between the two ends.

The V gene is TRBV5-4, the J gene TRBJ2-7; D is uncertain. The CDR3 length is 13 residues. The V and J ends lost 0 bases and 4 bases respectively, with 8 bases between them. Per the germline V gene, CDR1 is SGHNT and CDR2 is YYREEE (reference sequence). DNA for the CDR3: TGTGCCAGCAGCTTGGCGCCGGCTTACGAGCAGTACTTC. Its translation: CASSLAPAYEQYF.

The chain recombines TRBV4-1 with TRBJ1-2; no definite D call. Per the germline V gene, CDR1 is MGHRA and CDR2 is YSYEKL. CDR3 length equals 15 residues. V shed 5 bases and J shed 2 bases, with 15 bases lying between them. The CDR3 region is CASSFRSDGNYGYTF. The CDR3 DNA reads TGCGCCAGCAGCTTCAGATCGGACGGGAACTATGGCTACACCTTC.

V and J are TRBV28 and TRBJ2-7; TRBD1 or TRBD2 may be the D gene (5 bases each). The V end lost 7 bases, the J end lost 4 bases, and 17 bases lay between the germline ends. Germline-derived CDR1 and CDR2 are MDHEN and SYDVKM. The CDR3 contains 14 residues. CDR3 in DNA: TGTGCCAGCAAGCCCGGGACCCCTTATTACGAGCAGTACTTC. Translating it yields CASKPGTPYYEQYF.

This chain uses TRBV4-3 with TRBJ1-2, with 12 nucleotides matching TRBD1. Germline CDR1 is LGHNA and CDR2 is YSLEER. The CDR3 length is 17 residues. Losses at the gene ends were 4 bases for V and 3 bases for J; bases not matched to a gene: 9. CDR3 DNA sequence: TGCGCCAGCAGCCCAGACCGGGACAGGGGGCCGGACTATGGCTACACCTTC. This translates into CASSPDRDRGPDYGYTF.

CDR3 nucleotides: TGCAGTGCGGAGAGGGAGGGCGAGCAGTACTTC. As protein: CSAEREGEQYF. The chain links TRBV20-1 to TRBJ2-7; 7 nucleotides match TRBD2. The CDR3 has 11 amino acids. CDR1 is DFQATT, CDR2 SNEGSKA, per germline (reference sequence). The J segment lost 6 bases and the V segment lost 6 bases, leaving 5 bases of the junction unmatched.

The chain links TRBV27 to TRBJ2-1; D unresolved. Germline CDR1 reads MNHEY; CDR2 reads SMNVEV (reference sequence). This CDR3 is 13 amino acids long. V shed 6 bases and J shed 4 bases, with 10 bases lying between them. Written as DNA, the CDR3 is TGTGCCAGCAGCCTACGACGATACAATGAGCAGTTCTTC. This gives the protein CASSLRRYNEQFF.

Here the CDR3 DNA reads TGTGCCTCCTCGGCAGGTTTCTCCTACGAGCAGTACTTC. This sequence encodes CASSAGFSYEQYF. The chain has TRBV7-6 and TRBJ2-7; D is uncertain. V was trimmed by 11 bases and J by 0 bases, leaving 14 bases between them. The CDR3 totals 13 residues. CDR1 is SGHVS and CDR2 is FNYEAQ in the germline V gene. Variable domain in full (rest from reference TRBV7-6 and TRBJ2-7): GAGVSQSPRYKVTKRGQDVALRCDPISGHVSLYWYRQALGQGPEFLTYFNYEAQQDKSGLPNDRFSAERPEGSISTLTIQRTEQRDSAMYRCASSAGFSYEQYFGPGTRLTVT.